This TCR beta chain appears in the sequencing data of a study of CD8 T cells in Susac syndrome. After extraction with the RNeasy kit, about 0.5 to 1 ug of the RNA was reverse transcribed using random hexamers. Amplification of TCR beta CDR3 across 54 Vbeta and 13 Jbeta was performed with immunoSEQ multiplex PCR. TCRdb called the immunoSEQ multiplex PCR reads again in MiXCR, with one record for every CDR3 protein. The table shows around 200,000 distinct CDR3 sequences, with approximately 95% occurring only once. CDR1 and CDR2 from the germline V gene are GTSNPN and SVGIG (reference sequence). V gave up 0 bases and J gave up 5 bases, with 11 bases separating them. This CDR3 spans 13 amino acids.

Material for sequencing was CD4+ T cells from PBMCs. The TCR sequence derives from a human donor with multiple sclerosis. This chain uses TRBV30 with TRBJ2-7, with D unclear. In nucleotides, the CDR3 is TGTGCCTGGAGTGTACGTAGTCTGGACGAGCAGTACTTC. Translated: CAWSVRSLDEQYF.